This T cell receptor (beta chain) was obtained from a study of human T cells and chemical hapten exposure. In the study overall: An area of 2 cm by approximately 2.1 cm on upper inner arm skin received 2% DPC for sensitization.

Looked up from germline, CDR1 is SGHDT and CDR2 is YYEEEE. The V end was cut by 1 base, the J end by 6 bases, with 17 bases between. CDR3 length equals 16 residues. Study-level findings and limits: No change in TCRs above 1 in 1000 frequency was produced by DPC sensitization. Versus controls, significantly more large CDR3 similarity clusters arose from expanded TCRs.

This clonotype turned up a few times. Antigen unknown. TCRdb processed the RACE reads anew with MiXCR; each CDR3 protein has one entry. The sample yields approximately 100,000 distinct CDR3 sequences, about a tenth seen once. As for time point: patch test 2, 6 weeks after DPC sensitization. Treatment denoted: therapeutic diphenylcyclopropenone sensitization with weekly scalp DPC. Blood was drawn before each patch test was applied. J is TRBJ1-5 and V is TRBV5-6; D might be TRBD1 (5 bases). The TCR originated in a woman aged 40 to 50 with alopecia areata. Some clones in this sample may be carry-over from other donors' samples. The starting material was whole blood, obtained in connection with sensitization to the hapten diphenylcyclopropenone (DPC). The DNA for the CDR3 is TGTGCCAGCAGCTTGAAAGGGCGGGAGGGGAGTCAGCCCCAGCATTTT. Amino acid sequence: CASSLKGREGSQPQHF.